This entry lists 32 T cell receptor beta chains sequenced from one sample in a study of neurological immune-mediated disorders. MiXCR, run by TCRdb on the 5' RACE reads, gives a single entry per CDR3 protein. Of under 60,000 distinct CDR3 sequences listed, around a sixth are singletons. Sequencing was carried out using PBMCs. These receptors all come from a man in his 60s in good health.

In the case of this clonotype: One base away lies a much larger clone, so this may be a sequencing read error. The chain carries TRBV7-8 and TRBJ2-7; TRBD1 or TRBD2 may be the D gene (5 bases each). Germline CDR1 reads SGHVS; CDR2 reads FQNEAQ. The CDR3 runs 15 residues. V was shortened by 4 bases and J by 2 bases, with 15 bases between the two germline ends. The CDR3 reads CASSSRDHGPYEQYF. The CDR3 DNA follows: TGTGCCAGCAGCTCCCGGGACCATGGGCCCTACGAGCAGTACTTC.

By share of the sample, this clonotype is medium-sized (0.01 to 0.1%). The CDR3 coding sequence is TGTGCCACCAGTGATCTAGCGGGCTCCTACAATGAGCAGTTCTTC. It translates to CATSDLAGSYNEQFF. This chain links TRBV24-1 with TRBJ2-1, with 8 bases lining up with TRBD2. V gave up 3 bases and J gave up 0 bases; unmatched junction bases: 0. Germline CDR1 is KGHDR and CDR2 is SFDVKD. The CDR3 sequence is 15 residues long.

The chain couples TRBV2 to TRBJ2-7, with 7 bases that match TRBD1. The V and J ends lost 6 bases and 0 bases, in that order; junction bases with no gene match: 8. Germline lookup yields CDR1 SNHLY and CDR2 FYNNEI. This CDR3 spans 15 amino acids. The CDR3 spells CASSEDRPSSYEQYF. CDR3 in DNA: TGTGCCAGCAGCGAGGACAGGCCGAGCTCCTACGAGCAGTACTTC.

In its sample, this clonotype was seen many times. The rearrangement uses TRBV29-1 and TRBJ2-1, with 16 bases aligning to TRBD2. The CDR3 contains 15 residues. V lost 4 bases, J lost 10 bases, and 7 bases stayed unmatched. Germline lookup yields CDR1 SQVTM and CDR2 ANQGSEA. CDR3 amino acids: CSVGWGLAGGLEQFF. Written as DNA, the CDR3 is TGCAGCGTTGGATGGGGACTAGCGGGAGGGCTAGAGCAGTTCTTC.

In this sample, this clonotype turned up many times. The chain combines TRBV7-9 with TRBJ2-3; 8 nucleotides line up with TRBD1. Germline V gene data show CDR1 as SEHNR and CDR2 as FQNEAQ (reference sequence). The CDR3 has 14 residues. Losses at the gene ends were 5 bases for V and 5 bases for J; bases not matched to a gene: 6. CDR3 bases: TGTGCCAGCAGCACCCAGACAGGGGAAGATACGCAGTATTTT. It translates to CASSTQTGEDTQYF.

At least ten counts were recorded for this clonotype. This chain uses TRBV6-6 with TRBJ2-7; D unclear. Germline V CDR1 and CDR2: MNHNY, SVGAGI (reference sequence). The CDR3 runs 13 residues. The V and J ends lost 4 bases and 2 bases respectively, with 9 bases between them. CDR3 sequence reads: CASSSPNAYEQYF. CDR3 coding DNA: TGTGCCAGCAGTTCCCCGAATGCCTACGAGCAGTACTTC.

This clonotype was picked up one time. The chain is built from TRBV5-4 and TRBJ1-2, with a tentative D call TRBD1 (5 bases). Trimming pared 0 bases from V and 4 bases from J, leaving 19 bases between. The length of the CDR3 is 17 residues. The germline V gene encodes CDR1 SGHNT and CDR2 YYREEE (reference sequence). The CDR3 coding sequence is TGTGCCAGCAGCTTGGGATCGCGCGTTGACAGCTCCTATGGCTACACCTTC. It yields the protein CASSLGSRVDSSYGYTF.

At least ten counts were recorded for this clonotype. The V call is TRBV4-3, the J call TRBJ2-3, with D possibly TRBD2 on 6 matching bases. V lost 0 bases and J lost 9, with 10 bases in between. Germline V CDR1 and CDR2: LGHNA, YSLEER. This CDR3 spans 13 amino acids. CDR3 region: CASSQDRGRTQYF. The CDR3 DNA reads TGCGCCAGCAGCCAAGATCGAGGGAGGACGCAGTATTTT.

A single count supports this clonotype. The chain carries TRBV2 and TRBJ1-2; D is undetermined. V was pared by 5 bases and J by 0 bases, with 10 bases between. The CDR3 contains 14 residues. CDR1 and CDR2 from the germline V gene are SNHLY and FYNNEI. The DNA of the CDR3 is TGTGCCAGCAGTCCAGTGTCGTCTAACTATGGCTACACCTTC. Translating it yields CASSPVSSNYGYTF.

This clonotype has at least ten counts. DNA for the CDR3: TGCAGTGCTAGACGGGGGGGCGGCTACAATGAGCAGTTCTTC. This encodes CSARRGGGYNEQFF. This chain connects TRBV20-1 to TRBJ2-1; 8 bases align to TRBD2. CDR1 and CDR2 (germline): DFQATT, SNEGSKA (reference sequence). This CDR3 is 14 amino acids long. With 2 bases clipped from V and 3 bases from J, the junction kept 3 bases outside the gene matches.

This clonotype has ten or more counts. J is TRBJ2-3 and V is TRBV7-2; TRBD2 matches 13 bases. The germline V gene encodes CDR1 SGHTA and CDR2 FQGNSA. The CDR3 runs 16 residues. V lost 4 bases to trimming and J lost 6 bases; unmatched junction nucleotides: 7. The CDR3 nucleotides are TGTGCCAGCAGCTCCGAGACTAGCGGGAGGAGGGATACGCAGTATTTT. Translated, it gives CASSSETSGRRDTQYF.

This clonotype has ten or more counts. This chain connects TRBV10-3 to TRBJ2-3; 12 nucleotides agree with TRBD2. This CDR3 region has 17 residues. Per the germline V gene, CDR1 is ENHRY and CDR2 is SYGVKD. The junction had 6 bases not matched to a gene; V was cut back by 1 base and J by 4 bases. The CDR3 loop is CAISEFPSGRAADTQYF. Written as DNA, the CDR3 is TGTGCCATCAGTGAGTTTCCTAGCGGGAGGGCCGCAGATACGCAGTATTTT.

This clonotype was observed a handful of times. DNA of the CDR3: TGTGCCAGCAGCCGGACAGGGGGCAGGGAGCCCCAGCATTTT. This encodes CASSRTGGREPQHF. The J gene is TRBJ1-5, the V gene TRBV7-2; 11 bases agree with TRBD1. The CDR3 has 14 residues. V shed 5 bases, J shed 8 bases, and the junction held 5 bases outside the gene matches. Germline V gene sequence: CDR1 SGHTA, CDR2 FQGNSA. The entire variable domain, with the rest obtained from reference TRBV7-2 and TRBJ1-5, is as follows: GAGVSQSPSNKVTEKGKDVELRCDPISGHTALYWYRQSLGQGLEFLIYFQGNSAPDKSGLPSDRFSAERTGGSVSTLTIQRTQQEDSAVYLCASSRTGGREPQHFGDGTRLSIL.

This clonotype appeared many times. The chain recombines TRBV29-1 with TRBJ1-1; D uncertain. V dropped 4 bases and J dropped 5 bases, with 20 bases sitting between them. Per germline, CDR1 SQVTM and CDR2 ANQGSEA. CDR3 length equals 15 residues. The CDR3 protein is CSVGRTWGTVTEAFF. CDR3 coding DNA: TGCAGCGTTGGAAGGACCTGGGGTACGGTAACTGAAGCTTTCTTT.

This clonotype was seen repeatedly, ten times or more. The gene calls are TRBV7-2 and TRBJ2-2, with D perhaps TRBD1 or TRBD2 (5 bases each). The CDR3 is 15 residues long. CDR1 and CDR2 from the germline V gene are SGHTA and FQGNSA. V was pared by 2 bases and J by 5 bases, with 12 bases between. CDR3 in amino acids: CASSLMPGTTGELFF. DNA of the CDR3: TGTGCCAGCAGCTTAATGCCAGGGACGACCGGGGAGCTGTTTTTT.

The sample holds many counts of this clonotype. The V and J genes are TRBV14 and TRBJ2-7; 8 bases fit TRBD2. The V segment lost 6 bases and the J segment 1 base; nucleotides outside the gene matches: 5. CDR1 is SGHDN and CDR2 is FVKESK in the germline V gene. This CDR3 is 14 amino acids long. The CDR3 DNA is TGTGCCAGCAGACCCAGCGGGGGTTCCTACGAGCAGTACTTC. Its protein product is CASRPSGGSYEQYF.

There are many counts of this clonotype. V gene TRBV3-1 combines with J gene TRBJ2-7; 7 bases match TRBD2. Losses at the gene ends were 4 bases for V and 6 bases for J; bases not matched to a gene: 9. This CDR3 has 14 amino acids. Germline CDR1 is LGHDT and CDR2 is YNNKEL (reference sequence). CDR3 sequence reads: CASSLQRAGTEQYF. The CDR3 coding sequence is TGTGCCAGCAGCCTTCAAAGAGCGGGAACCGAGCAGTACTTC.

At least ten counts were recorded for this clonotype. The chain couples TRBV5-1 to TRBJ2-4, with D perhaps TRBD1 or TRBD2 (5 bases each). V lost 0 bases to trimming and J lost 8 bases, with 12 bases between them. The CDR3 extends over 14 amino acids. Per germline, CDR1 SGHRS and CDR2 YFSETQ. The CDR3 coding sequence is TGCGCCAGCAGCTTGGAAAGCGAGGGGTACATTCAGTACTTC. Translated: CASSLESEGYIQYF.

The table lists this clonotype with many counts. The chain combines TRBV5-6 with TRBJ2-7; 12 bases line up with TRBD2. Germline trimming cut 4 bases from V and 0 bases from J; bases unmatched to any gene: 5. Germline V CDR1 and CDR2: SGHDT, YYEEEE. The CDR3 runs to 16 residues. CDR3 protein: CASSTMTSGSSYEQYF. The CDR3 DNA reads TGTGCCAGCAGCACGATGACTAGCGGGAGCTCCTACGAGCAGTACTTC. Supplemented by reference TRBV5-6 and TRBJ2-7, the full variable domain reads DAGVTQSPTHLIKTRGQQVTLRCSPKSGHDTVSWYQQALGQGPQFIFQYYEEEERQRGNFPDRFSGHQFPNYSSELNVNALLLGDSALYLCASSTMTSGSSYEQYFGPGTRLTVT.

This clonotype was detected ten times or more. The J gene is TRBJ1-5, the V gene TRBV27; possibly TRBD1 for D (5 bases). The CDR3 length is 16 residues. V lost 3 bases, J lost 2 bases, and 14 bases lay in between. CDR1 MNHEY and CDR2 SMNVEV come from the germline V gene (reference sequence). Here the CDR3 reads CASSFRQGSGNQPQHF. CDR3 nucleotides: TGTGCCAGCAGTTTCCGGCAGGGATCTGGCAATCAGCCCCAGCATTTT.

This clonotype was counted at least ten times. The genes are TRBV5-1 and TRBJ2-1; tentatively, D is TRBD2 (5 bases). Trimming removed 2 bases at V and 0 bases at J, with 6 bases between. The CDR3 spans 14 residues. Germline CDR1 is SGHRS and CDR2 is YFSETQ. The CDR3 spells CASSLGSSYNEQFF. For the CDR3, the DNA is TGCGCCAGCAGCTTAGGGAGCTCCTACAATGAGCAGTTCTTC.

This clonotype appeared many times. V gene TRBV10-3 combines with J gene TRBJ1-2; D is undetermined. The CDR3 is 13 amino acids. Looked up from germline, CDR1 is ENHRY and CDR2 is SYGVKD. V lost 11 bases to trimming and J lost 6 bases, with 19 bases between them. The CDR3 sequence: CALKWEGAHGYTF. The CDR3 DNA sequence: TGTGCCCTCAAATGGGAGGGTGCACATGGCTACACCTTC.

This clonotype has a count of ten or more. The chain couples TRBV18 to TRBJ2-5, with 12 bases aligning to TRBD2. CDR1 KGHSH and CDR2 LQKENI come from the germline V gene. The CDR3 loop spans 17 amino acids. V dropped 3 bases and J dropped 4; count of bases not matched to a gene: 9. CDR3 in amino acids: CASSPGLAGTGGETQYF. CDR3 sequence (DNA): TGTGCCAGCTCACCTGGACTAGCGGGAACGGGGGGAGAGACCCAGTACTTC.

This clonotype was counted ten times or more. CDR3: CASPTTEAFF. The CDR3 region has the DNA TGTGCCAGCCCTACGACAGAAGCTTTCTTT. This chain connects TRBV12-3 or TRBV12-4 to TRBJ1-1; D gene ambiguous. The CDR3 contains 10 residues. V lost 8 bases and J lost 8, with 9 bases in between.

This clonotype appeared many times. The chain links TRBV5-5 to TRBJ2-5; maybe TRBD1 (5 bases). This CDR3 has 14 residues. V shed 3 bases and J shed 5 bases, with 14 bases lying between them. Germline lookup yields CDR1 SGHKS and CDR2 YYEKEE (reference sequence). As DNA, the CDR3 is TGTGCCAGCAGCTCCGGACCAGCAGGGGAGACCCAGTACTTC. This sequence encodes CASSSGPAGETQYF.

This clonotype was counted many times. V and J are TRBV25-1 and TRBJ2-5; 10 bases fit TRBD1. Germline CDR1 MGHDK, CDR2 SYGVNS. The length of the CDR3 is 15 residues. Trimming at V came to 3 bases and at J to 1 base, leaving 2 bases not matched to a gene. CDR3 in amino acids: CASSDRTGGQETQYF. The CDR3, as DNA: TGTGCCAGCAGTGATCGGACAGGGGGCCAAGAGACCCAGTACTTC.

The V gene is TRBV5-6, the J gene TRBJ1-4, with D perhaps TRBD1 (6 bases). Per germline, CDR1 SGHDT and CDR2 YYEEEE. Trimming took off 6 bases at V and 6 bases at J, with 21 bases between the two ends. The CDR3 sequence is 16 residues long. The CDR3: CASKLVGQTTYEKLFF. The CDR3 region has the DNA TGTGCCAGCAAATTGGTCGGACAGACCACTTATGAAAAACTGTTTTTT. The full variable domain, completed using reference TRBV5-6 and TRBJ1-4, is DAGVTQSPTHLIKTRGQQVTLRCSPKSGHDTVSWYQQALGQGPQFIFQYYEEEERQRGNFPDRFSGHQFPNYSSELNVNALLLGDSALYLCASKLVGQTTYEKLFFGSGTQLSVL.

This clonotype came up many times. The chain employs TRBV12-3 or TRBV12-4 and TRBJ2-2, with D possibly being TRBD2 (5 bases). This CDR3 region has 14 residues. Trimming cost V 6 bases and J 7 bases, with 15 bases left between them. The CDR3 DNA follows: TGTGCCAGCAGACCCCCGGGGTTGGGCGGGGAGCTGTTTTTT. It yields the protein CASRPPGLGGELFF.

There are many counts of this clonotype. The chain couples TRBV10-3 to TRBJ1-5; possible D gene TRBD1, 6 bases. The V and J ends lost 6 bases and 4 bases respectively, with 16 bases between them. CDR1 and CDR2 from the germline V gene are ENHRY and SYGVKD. This CDR3 has 15 amino acids. The CDR3 sequence is CAIRATQGENQPQHF. In DNA form, the CDR3 reads TGTGCCATCAGGGCGACACAGGGCGAGAATCAGCCCCAGCATTTT.

This clonotype was counted at least ten times. V and J are TRBV11-2 and TRBJ2-1; 7 positions agree with TRBD2. CDR1 and CDR2 (germline): SGHAT, FQNNGV. The CDR3 runs 16 residues. Trimming cost V 1 base and J 10 bases; bases outside gene matches: 13. CDR3 DNA sequence: TGTGCCAGCAGCTTAGTGGGTGCGTCTAGCGGAGTAGAGCAGTTCTTC. This sequence encodes CASSLVGASSGVEQFF.

At least ten counts were recorded for this clonotype. The J gene is TRBJ2-1, the V gene TRBV5-1; the D is unclear. CDR1 SGHRS and CDR2 YFSETQ come from the germline V gene. V lost 1 base to trimming and J lost 6 bases, with 2 bases between them. CDR3 size: 11 residues. The CDR3 DNA follows: TGCGCCAGCAGCTTGCTCAATGAGCAGTTCTTC. It yields the protein CASSLLNEQFF.

This clonotype was seen many times. The junction shows a germline mismatch at one end, possibly a read error. DNA for the CDR3: TGTGCCAGCTCACCACCCTACAATGAGCAATTCTTC. The encoded protein is CASSPPYNEQFF. The rearrangement joins TRBV18 to TRBJ2-1, with D unclear. There are 12 residues in the CDR3. Germline CDR1 is KGHSH and CDR2 is LQKENI.